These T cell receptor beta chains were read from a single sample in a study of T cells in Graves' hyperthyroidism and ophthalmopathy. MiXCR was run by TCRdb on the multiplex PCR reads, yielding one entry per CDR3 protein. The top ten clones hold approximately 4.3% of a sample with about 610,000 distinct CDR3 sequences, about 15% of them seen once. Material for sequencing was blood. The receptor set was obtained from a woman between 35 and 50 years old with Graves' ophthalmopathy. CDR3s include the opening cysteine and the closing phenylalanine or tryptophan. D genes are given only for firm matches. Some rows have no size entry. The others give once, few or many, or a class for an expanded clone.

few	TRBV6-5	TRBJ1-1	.	CASSNRQAGWTEAFF	TGTGCCAGCAGTAACCGACAGGCCGGGTGGACTGAAGCTTTCTTT
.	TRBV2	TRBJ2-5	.	CASTRVEETQYF	TGTGCCAGCACCAGGGTGGAAGAGACCCAGTACTTC
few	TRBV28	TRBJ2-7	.	CASSSDTGPLSYEQYF	TGTGCCAGCAGCTCCGATACAGGGCCCCTCTCCTACGAGCAGTACTTC
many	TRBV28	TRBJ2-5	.	CASTPNEETQYF	TGTGCCAGCACCCCCAACGAAGAGACCCAGTACTTC
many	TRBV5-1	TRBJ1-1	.	CASSFAIGNTEAFF	TGCGCCAGCAGCTTTGCGATTGGGAACACTGAAGCTTTCTTT
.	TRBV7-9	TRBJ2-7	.	CASISYEQYF	TGTGCCAGTATCTCATACGAGCAGTACTTC
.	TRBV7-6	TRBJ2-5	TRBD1	CASSLSTGTPETQYF	TGTGCCAGCAGCTTATCGACAGGGACCCCCGAGACCCAGTACTTC
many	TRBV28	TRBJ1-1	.	CASSPAAGADTEAFF	TGTGCCAGCAGTCCTGCAGCGGGCGCAGACACTGAAGCTTTCTTT
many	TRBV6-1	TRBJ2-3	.	CASIPLAATDTQYF	TGTGCCAGCATCCCACTAGCTGCCACAGATACGCAGTATTTT
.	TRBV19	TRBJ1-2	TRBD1	CASSIRGTGGHGYTF	TGTGCCAGTAGTATCCGGGGGACAGGGGGCCATGGCTACACCTTC
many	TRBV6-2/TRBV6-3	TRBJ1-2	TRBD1	CASTRTGEDYGYTF	TGTGCCAGCACGAGGACAGGGGAGGACTATGGCTACACCTTC
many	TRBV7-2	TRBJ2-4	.	CASSLGGITQNIQYF	TGTGCCAGCAGCTTAGGCGGAATTACTCAAAACATTCAGTACTTC
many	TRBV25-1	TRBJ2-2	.	CASTPSMAFLLNTGELFF	TGTGCCAGCACTCCCTCGATGGCCTTCCTGCTGAACACCGGGGAGCTGTTTTTT
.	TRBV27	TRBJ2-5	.	CASSFSGTYQETQYF	TGTGCCAGCAGTTTCTCCGGGACCTACCAAGAGACCCAGTACTTC
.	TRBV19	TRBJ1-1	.	CASRSRGGITEAFF	TGTGCCAGTAGGTCCAGGGGTGGGATCACTGAAGCTTTCTTT
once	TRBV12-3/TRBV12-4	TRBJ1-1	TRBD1	CASRETGGREAFF	TGTGCCAGCAGGGAAACAGGGGGCCGGGAAGCTTTCTTT
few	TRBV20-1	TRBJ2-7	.	CSAAPLLAYEQYF	TGCAGTGCTGCCCCTCTTCTGGCTTACGAGCAGTACTTC
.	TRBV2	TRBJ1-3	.	CASSVDTSGNTIYF	TGTGCCAGCAGTGTGGACACTTCAGGAAACACCATATATTTT
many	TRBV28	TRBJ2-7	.	CASRPQGWGMGASGEQYF	TGTGCCAGCAGGCCGCAGGGCTGGGGCATGGGGGCCTCGGGGGAGCAGTACTTC
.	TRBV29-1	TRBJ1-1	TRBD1	CSVETGTEPFF	TGCAGTGTTGAGACCGGGACAGAACCTTTCTTT
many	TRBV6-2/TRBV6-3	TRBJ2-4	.	CASSSHREGENIQYF	TGTGCCAGCAGTTCCCACAGGGAAGGTGAAAACATTCAGTACTTC
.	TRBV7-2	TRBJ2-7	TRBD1	CASSWDRSGPYEQYF	TGTGCCAGCAGCTGGGACAGGTCTGGTCCCTACGAGCAGTACTTC
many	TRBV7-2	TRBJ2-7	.	CASSLAVSFEQYF	TGTGCCAGCAGCTTAGCGGTCAGTTTTGAGCAGTACTTC
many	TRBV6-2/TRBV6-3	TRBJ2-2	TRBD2	CASFLTGLAGINTGELFF	TGTGCCAGCTTTCTCACCGGACTAGCGGGAATAAACACCGGGGAGCTGTTTTTT
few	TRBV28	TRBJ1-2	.	CASSSPGHALEYGYTF	TGTGCCAGCAGTTCCCCGGGACATGCCCTGGAGTATGGCTACACCTTC
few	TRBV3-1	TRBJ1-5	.	CASSRGLNSNQPQHF	TGTGCCAGCAGCCGAGGGTTGAATAGCAATCAGCCCCAGCATTTT
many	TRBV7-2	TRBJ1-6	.	CASSSLASGLNSPLHF	TGTGCCAGCAGCTCCCTGGCATCAGGGCTGAATTCACCCCTCCACTTT
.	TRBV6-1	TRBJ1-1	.	CASRERPLVEAFF	TGTGCCAGCAGGGAACGACCGCTGGTTGAAGCTTTCTTT
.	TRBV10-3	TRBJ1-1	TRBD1	CAISDYDRGLGMNTEAFF	TGTGCCATCAGTGATTATGACAGGGGGCTTGGCATGAACACTGAAGCTTTCTTT
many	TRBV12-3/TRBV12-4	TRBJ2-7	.	CASAQPGTRASSEQYF	TGTGCCAGCGCTCAACCGGGGACAAGGGCTTCTTCCGAGCAGTACTTC
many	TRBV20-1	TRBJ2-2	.	CSARAVTGGELFF	TGCAGTGCTAGAGCCGTTACAGGCGGGGAGCTGTTTTTT
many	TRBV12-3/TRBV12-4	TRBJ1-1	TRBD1	CASSLGQGLGNTEAFF	TGTGCCAGCAGTTTAGGACAGGGCCTCGGGAACACTGAAGCTTTCTTT
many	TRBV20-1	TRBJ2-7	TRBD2	CSASGTSGRIGPYEQYF	TGCAGTGCTAGTGGGACTAGCGGGAGGATTGGTCCCTACGAGCAGTACTTC
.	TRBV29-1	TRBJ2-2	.	CSAGDAELFF	TGCAGCGCTGGTGACGCGGAGCTGTTTTTT
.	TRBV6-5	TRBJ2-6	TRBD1	CASSWDRGAGANVLTF	TGTGCCAGCAGTTGGGACAGGGGCGCGGGGGCCAACGTCCTGACTTTC
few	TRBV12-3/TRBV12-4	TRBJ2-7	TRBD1	CASSPETGTYEQYF	TGTGCCAGCAGCCCCGAGACAGGGACCTACGAGCAGTACTTC
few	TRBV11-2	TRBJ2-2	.	CASSGGYRGSGELFF	TGTGCCAGCAGCGGGGGGTACAGGGGTTCCGGGGAGCTGTTTTTT
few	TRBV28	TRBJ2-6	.	CASSLQGPRSGANVLTF	TGTGCCAGCAGTTTACAAGGGCCCCGCTCTGGGGCCAACGTCCTGACTTTC
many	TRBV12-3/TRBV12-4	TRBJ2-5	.	CASRAGQGQKTQYF	TGTGCCAGCAGGGCCGGTCAGGGACAAAAGACCCAGTACTTC
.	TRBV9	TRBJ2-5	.	CASSSGPLAETQYF	TGTGCCAGCAGCTCAGGACCCCTCGCTGAGACCCAGTACTTC
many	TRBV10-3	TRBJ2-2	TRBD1	CAISESPGTGGVNTGELFF	TGTGCCATCAGTGAGTCGCCCGGGACAGGGGGCGTCAACACCGGGGAGCTGTTTTTT
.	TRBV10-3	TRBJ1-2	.	CAITSGSNYGYTF	TGTGCCATCACCTCGGGATCTAACTATGGCTACACCTTC
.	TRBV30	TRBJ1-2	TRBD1	CAWRESGGGGYTF	TGTGCCTGGAGGGAGTCAGGGGGCGGCGGCTACACCTTC
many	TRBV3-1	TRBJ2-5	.	CASSQPRGETQYF	TGTGCCAGCAGCCAACCCAGGGGTGAGACCCAGTACTTC
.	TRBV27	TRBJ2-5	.	CASSFGARDGETQYF	TGTGCCAGCAGTTTTGGTGCCAGGGACGGAGAGACCCAGTACTTC
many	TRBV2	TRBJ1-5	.	CASRPMTASNQPQHF	TGTGCCAGCAGGCCTATGACCGCGAGCAATCAGCCCCAGCATTTT
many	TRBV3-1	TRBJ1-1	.	CASSILPGVTEAFF	TGTGCCAGCAGCATCCTCCCAGGGGTCACTGAAGCTTTCTTT
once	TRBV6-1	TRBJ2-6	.	CASRQQGHSGANVLTF	TGTGCCAGCAGACAACAGGGACACTCTGGGGCCAACGTCCTGACTTTC
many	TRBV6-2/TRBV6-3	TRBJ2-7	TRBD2	CASNPPGAGYEQYF	TGTGCCAGCAACCCTCCCGGAGCGGGGTACGAGCAGTACTTC
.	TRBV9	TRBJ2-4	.	CASSTERENIQYF	TGTGCCAGCAGCACCGAGAGGGAAAACATTCAGTACTTC
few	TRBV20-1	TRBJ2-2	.	CSARDPADANTGELFF	TGCAGTGCTAGAGATCCGGCGGACGCGAACACCGGGGAGCTGTTTTTT
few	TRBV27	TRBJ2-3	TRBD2	CASSLFAGGQEAQYF	TGTGCCAGCAGTTTATTTGCGGGAGGGCAGGAGGCGCAGTATTTT
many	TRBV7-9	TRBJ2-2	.	CASSLGTPGPGELFF	TGTGCCAGCAGCTTGGGGACCCCAGGACCCGGGGAGCTGTTTTTT
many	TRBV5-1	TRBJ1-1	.	CASSTGGRDMNTEAFF	TGCGCCAGCAGCACGGGAGGCAGGGACATGAACACTGAAGCTTTCTTT
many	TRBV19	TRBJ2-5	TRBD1	CASSSRGRTETQYF	TGTGCCAGTAGTAGCAGGGGGCGCACAGAGACCCAGTACTTC
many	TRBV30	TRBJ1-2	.	CAWSRMSLEGYTF	TGTGCCTGGAGCCGCATGTCATTAGAGGGCTACACCTTC
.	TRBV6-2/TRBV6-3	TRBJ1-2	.	CASTLSGIQYGYTF	TGTGCCAGCACATTATCAGGGATTCAGTATGGCTACACCTTC
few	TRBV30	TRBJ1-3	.	CAWSFDSSGNTIYF	TGTGCCTGGAGTTTCGACAGCTCTGGAAACACCATATATTTT
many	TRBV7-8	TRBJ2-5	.	CASSLNRAETQYF	TGTGCCAGCAGCTTAAACAGGGCAGAGACCCAGTACTTC